The next 10 T cell receptor beta chains were all read from a single sample in a study of shared T cell receptors in the human thymus. Profiling relied on immunoSEQ multiplex PCR, and the TCRdb table lists in-frame clones only, not all of them. The sample records 700,000 or so clones, around 85% being singletons. These same records also appear under a second study, on human thymus T cells.

Sequenced input: thymocytes. The receptors shown here come from a girl under three years old with a congenital heart defect.

The chain recombines TRBV29-1 with TRBJ1-1, with D unclear. Germline V gene data show CDR1 as SQVTM and CDR2 as ANQGSEA. The CDR3 has 13 amino acids. The V end lost 4 bases, the J end lost 0 bases, and 9 bases lay between the germline ends. In DNA form, the CDR3 reads TGCAGCGTTGTGGGCCAGGTGAACACTGAAGCTTTCTTT. The encoded protein is CSVVGQVNTEAFF.

The chain has TRBV5-5 and TRBJ1-1; D might be TRBD1 (5 bases). V was cut by 2 bases and J by 3 bases, with 14 bases left in between. Germline V gene sequence: CDR1 SGHKS, CDR2 YYEKEE (reference sequence). The CDR3 consists of 15 residues. CDR3 sequence: CASSFLQGGDTEAFF. CDR3 nucleotides: TGTGCCAGCAGCTTTCTCCAGGGAGGTGACACTGAAGCTTTCTTT. Variable domain in full (rest from reference TRBV5-5 and TRBJ1-1): DAGVTQSPTHLIKTRGQQVTLRCSPISGHKSVSWYQQVLGQGPQFIFQYYEKEERGRGNFPDRFSARQFPNYSSELNVNALLLGDSALYLCASSFLQGGDTEAFFGQGTRLTVV.

The rearrangement uses TRBV2 and TRBJ1-1; TRBD1 matches at 8 bases. Trimming removed 7 bases from V and 5 bases from J; junction bases left unmatched: 6. Germline values: CDR1 SNHLY, CDR2 FYNNEI. The CDR3 has 13 amino acids. CDR3 region: CASMDREGTEAFF. DNA for the CDR3: TGTGCCAGCATGGACAGGGAGGGGACTGAAGCTTTCTTT.

The chain couples TRBV28 to TRBJ2-7; D might be TRBD1 (7 bases). CDR3 length: 15 amino acids. The V and J ends lost 8 bases and 4 bases respectively, with 21 bases between them. CDR1 and CDR2 (germline): MDHEN, SYDVKM. CDR3 bases: TGTGCCAGCGTGCGGGGTGGGGACAGTGGATACGAGCAGTACTTC. Amino acid sequence: CASVRGGDSGYEQYF.

Only one count was recorded for this clone. V and J are TRBV11-3 and TRBJ2-7; 7 bases are a match to TRBD1. CDR3 size: 15 residues. Germline V gene sequence: CDR1 SGHNT, CDR2 YENEEA. The trim removed 5 bases at V and 7 bases at J, leaving 14 bases unmatched. The CDR3 sequence is CASSRRTGLPREQYF. The CDR3 bases are TGTGCCAGCAGCCGGAGGACAGGACTTCCTCGAGAGCAGTACTTC.

In its sample, this clone was seen once. The chain is built from TRBV10-3 and TRBJ1-1; 10 positions agree with TRBD1. Trimming cost V 6 bases and J 0 bases; bases outside gene matches: 7. The CDR3 consists of 16 residues. The germline gives CDR1 ENHRY, CDR2 SYGVKD. CDR3 in amino acids: CAISSRQGAMNTEAFF. The CDR3 DNA sequence: TGTGCCATCAGCAGCCGACAGGGGGCTATGAACACTGAAGCTTTCTTT.

The rearrangement links TRBV27 to TRBJ1-1; 7 positions agree with TRBD1. V lost 6 bases to trimming and J lost 5 bases; unmatched junction nucleotides: 6. This CDR3 has 13 residues. Germline assignment: CDR1 MNHEY and CDR2 SMNVEV (reference sequence). The CDR3 bases are TGTGCCAGCAGCCCGGACAGGCCAACTGAAGCTTTCTTT. Its translation is CASSPDRPTEAFF.

The chain carries TRBV19 and TRBJ2-1; 7 bases match TRBD1. Per germline, CDR1 LNHDA and CDR2 SQIVND (reference sequence). With V trimmed by 4 bases and J by 9 bases, 9 bases remained unmatched. The CDR3 loop spans 14 amino acids. The DNA for the CDR3 is TGTGCCAGTAGTACGAGGACAGGAGGCCGTGAGCAGTTCTTC. This sequence encodes CASSTRTGGREQFF.

The rearrangement joins TRBV18 to TRBJ1-5; no definite D call. Germline assignment: CDR1 KGHSH and CDR2 LQKENI. V gave up 2 bases and J gave up 1 base, with 9 bases separating them. The length of the CDR3 is 15 residues. CDR3 region: CASSPVPRSNQPQHF. CDR3 sequence (DNA): TGTGCCAGCTCACCAGTTCCTAGGAGCAATCAGCCCCAGCATTTT.

The chain is built from TRBV30 and TRBJ1-5; 10 bases match TRBD1. The CDR3 consists of 14 residues. Germline CDR1 is GTSNPN and CDR2 is SVGIG (reference sequence). Trimming at V came to 0 bases and at J to 7 bases, leaving 3 bases not matched to a gene. The chain's CDR3 is CAWSVKDRGQPQHF. The DNA of the CDR3 is TGTGCCTGGAGTGTAAAGGACAGGGGGCAGCCCCAGCATTTT.